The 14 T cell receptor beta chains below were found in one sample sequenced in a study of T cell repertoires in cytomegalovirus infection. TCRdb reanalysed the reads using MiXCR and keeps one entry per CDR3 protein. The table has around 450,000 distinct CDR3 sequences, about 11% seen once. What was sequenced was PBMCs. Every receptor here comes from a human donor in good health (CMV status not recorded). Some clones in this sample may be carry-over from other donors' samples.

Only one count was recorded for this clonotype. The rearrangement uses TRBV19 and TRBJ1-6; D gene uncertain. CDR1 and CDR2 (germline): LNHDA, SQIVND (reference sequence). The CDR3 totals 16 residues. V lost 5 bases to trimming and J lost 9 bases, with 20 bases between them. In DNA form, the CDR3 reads TGTGCCAGTAGTTCCCCCCGACTGGATAGGAGTTCACCCCTCCACTTT. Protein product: CASSSPRLDRSSPLHF. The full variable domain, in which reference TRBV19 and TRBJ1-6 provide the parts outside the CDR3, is DGGITQSPKYLFRKEGQNVTLSCEQNLNHDAMYWYRQDPGQGLRLIYYSQIVNDFQKGDIAEGYSVSREKKESFPLTVTSAQKNPTAFYLCASSSPRLDRSSPLHFGNGTRLTVT.

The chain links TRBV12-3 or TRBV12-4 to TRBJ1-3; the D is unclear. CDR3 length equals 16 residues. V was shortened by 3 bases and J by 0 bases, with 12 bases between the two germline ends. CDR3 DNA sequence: TGTGCCAGCAGTTTCTATACGATCTACTCTGGAAACACCATATATTTT. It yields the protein CASSFYTIYSGNTIYF.

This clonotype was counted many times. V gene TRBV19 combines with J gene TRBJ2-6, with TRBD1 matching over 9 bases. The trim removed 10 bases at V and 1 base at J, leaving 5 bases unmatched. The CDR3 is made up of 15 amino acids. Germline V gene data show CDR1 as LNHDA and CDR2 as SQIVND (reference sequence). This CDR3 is CATEQGASGANVLTF. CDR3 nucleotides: TGTGCCACGGAACAGGGGGCGTCTGGGGCCAACGTCCTGACTTTC.

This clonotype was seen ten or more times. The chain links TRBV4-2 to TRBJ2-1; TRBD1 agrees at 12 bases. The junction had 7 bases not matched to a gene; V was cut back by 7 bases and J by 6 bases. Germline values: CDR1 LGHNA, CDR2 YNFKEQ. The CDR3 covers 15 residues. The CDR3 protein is CASNTGQGATNEQFF. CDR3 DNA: TGTGCCAGCAATACGGGACAGGGGGCGACCAATGAGCAGTTCTTC.

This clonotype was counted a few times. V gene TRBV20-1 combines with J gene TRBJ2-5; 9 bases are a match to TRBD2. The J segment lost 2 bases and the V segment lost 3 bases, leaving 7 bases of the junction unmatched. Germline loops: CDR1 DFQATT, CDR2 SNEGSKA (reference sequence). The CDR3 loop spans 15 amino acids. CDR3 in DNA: TGCAGTGCTAGGCCCCAGCGGGAGGCACAAGAGACCCAGTACTTC. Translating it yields CSARPQREAQETQYF.

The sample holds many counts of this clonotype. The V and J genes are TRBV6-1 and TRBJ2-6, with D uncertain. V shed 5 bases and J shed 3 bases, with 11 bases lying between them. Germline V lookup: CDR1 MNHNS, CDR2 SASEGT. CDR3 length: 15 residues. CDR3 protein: CASSYGAIGANVLTF. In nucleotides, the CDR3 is TGTGCCAGCAGTTATGGAGCGATTGGGGCCAACGTCCTGACTTTC.

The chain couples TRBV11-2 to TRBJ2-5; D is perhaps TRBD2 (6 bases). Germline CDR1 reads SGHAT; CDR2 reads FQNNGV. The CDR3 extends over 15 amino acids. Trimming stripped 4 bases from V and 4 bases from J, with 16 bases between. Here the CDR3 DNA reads TGTGCCAGCAGCTCCCTCGGGGGAGCAGGAGAGACCCAGTACTTC. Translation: CASSSLGGAGETQYF.

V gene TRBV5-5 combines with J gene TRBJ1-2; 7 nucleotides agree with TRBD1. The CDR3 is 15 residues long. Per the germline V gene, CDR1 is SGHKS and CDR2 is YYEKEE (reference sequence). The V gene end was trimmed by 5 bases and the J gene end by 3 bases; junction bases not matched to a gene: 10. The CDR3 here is CASSPGTGEDYGYTF. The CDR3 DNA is TGTGCCAGCAGTCCTGGAACAGGGGAGGACTATGGCTACACCTTC.

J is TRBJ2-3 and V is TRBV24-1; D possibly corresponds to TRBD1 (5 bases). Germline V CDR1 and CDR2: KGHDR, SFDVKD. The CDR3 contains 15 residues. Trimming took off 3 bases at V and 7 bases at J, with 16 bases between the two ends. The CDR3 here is CATSDIGDRGHTQYF. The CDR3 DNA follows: TGTGCCACCAGTGATATAGGGGATCGAGGACATACGCAGTATTTT.

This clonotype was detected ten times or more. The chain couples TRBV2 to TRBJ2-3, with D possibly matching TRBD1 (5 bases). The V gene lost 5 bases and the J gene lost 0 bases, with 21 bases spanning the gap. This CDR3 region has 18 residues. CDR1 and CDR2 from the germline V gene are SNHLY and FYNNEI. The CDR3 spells CASSRRQGTYTSTDTQYF. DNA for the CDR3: TGTGCCAGCAGTAGAAGGCAGGGAACTTACACTAGCACAGATACGCAGTATTTT.

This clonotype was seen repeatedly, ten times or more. Written as DNA, the CDR3 is TGTGCCAGCAGCTTAGTGGGCCGGGACTACGAGCAGTACTTC. This sequence encodes CASSLVGRDYEQYF. The chain recombines TRBV7-8 with TRBJ2-7; tentatively, D is TRBD2 (5 bases). V lost 1 base, J lost 3 bases, and 10 bases lay in between. CDR3 size: 14 residues. CDR1 is SGHVS and CDR2 is FQNEAQ in the germline V gene.

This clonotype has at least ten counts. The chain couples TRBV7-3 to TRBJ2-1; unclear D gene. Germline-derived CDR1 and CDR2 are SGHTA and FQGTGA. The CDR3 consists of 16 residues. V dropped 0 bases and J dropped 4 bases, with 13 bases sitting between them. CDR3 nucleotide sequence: TGTGCCAGCAGCTTAACAGGCCAGGTTAGATACAATGAGCAGTTCTTC. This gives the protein CASSLTGQVRYNEQFF.

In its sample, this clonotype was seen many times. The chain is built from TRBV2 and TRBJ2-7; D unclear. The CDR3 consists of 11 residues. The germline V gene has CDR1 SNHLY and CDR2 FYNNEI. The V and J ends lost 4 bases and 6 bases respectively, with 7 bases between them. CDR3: CASSGDFEQYF. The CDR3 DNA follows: TGTGCCAGCAGTGGAGACTTCGAGCAGTACTTC.

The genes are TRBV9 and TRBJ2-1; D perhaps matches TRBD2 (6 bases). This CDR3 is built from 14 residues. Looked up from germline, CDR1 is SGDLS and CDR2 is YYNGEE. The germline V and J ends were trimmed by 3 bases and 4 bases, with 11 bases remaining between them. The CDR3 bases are TGTGCCAGCAGCGCCAGACTAGAATACAATGAGCAGTTCTTC. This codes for CASSARLEYNEQFF.